This entry features one TCR beta chain sequence. This record belongs to a study of blood T cell repertoires in COVID-19. Here immunoSEQ multiplex PCR was the method, and the copy in TCRdb shows in-frame clones only, minus some. Among about 380,000 clones, around 90% were seen once, and the ten largest hold 5% to 8.5%. The sequenced sample consisted of peripheral blood. This clonotype was sampled from a man between 18 and 35 years old with active or convalescent COVID-19.

CDR3: CATSDPGLQETQYF. DNA for the CDR3: TGTGCCACCAGTGACCCGGGACTACAAGAGACCCAGTACTTC. This chain connects TRBV24-1 to TRBJ2-5; 7 nucleotides match TRBD2. The CDR3 covers 14 residues. Germline-derived CDR1 and CDR2 are KGHDR and SFDVKD. V shed 4 bases, J shed 2 bases, and the junction held 3 bases outside the gene matches.